This paragraph reports one T cell receptor beta chain. Germline CDR1 reads LNHNV; CDR2 reads YYDKDF (reference sequence). The junction had 5 bases not matched to a gene; V was cut back by 0 bases and J by 5 bases. The CDR3 loop spans 15 amino acids. The sample comes from a study of blood T cell repertoires in COVID-19. Methods used by the authors: Researchers report that nucleated cell counts were estimated from reference gene primer amplification. The repertoire was sequenced with immunoSEQ multiplex PCR; TCRdb's copy has only in-frame clones and lacks some. The V and J calls and clone size come from that table; D and trimming were worked out from the DNA. This sample yields about 75,000 clones, of which 88% are seen a single time; under 55% belongs to the top ten.

This clonotype was obtained from a human donor in a cohort sampled during active COVID-19. The chain couples TRBV15 to TRBJ2-3, with 7 bases matching TRBD2. The material sequenced was peripheral blood. Here the CDR3 DNA reads TGTGCCACCAGCAGAGATACGGGAGGTGGAGATACGCAGTATTTT. Protein product: CATSRDTGGGDTQYF.